This T cell receptor beta chain was profiled in a study of T-cell reconstitution after alpha-beta-depleted transplantation in children. Unique molecular identifiers were used in preparing the TCRbeta library. TCRdb reprocessed the PCR reads with MiXCR, giving one entry per CDR3 protein. The table has under 250,000 distinct CDR3 sequences, 20% to 30% seen once. This clonotype was counted between two and nine times. This sequence was found in a female patient aged 2-15 years who had a stem cell transplant for congenital amegakaryocytic thrombocytopenia, so the T cells may come from the graft donor. The specimen comprised PBMCs, mostly from graft donor cells, sampled 360 days after TCRalphabeta/CD19-depleted stem cell transplant.

CDR3 nucleotides: TGCAGCGTACAGGTCGGAACGGGCACTGAAGCTTTCTTT. Protein product: CSVQVGTGTEAFF. The genes are TRBV29-1 and TRBJ1-1; weak D call: TRBD1 (5 bases). This CDR3 region has 13 residues. Trimming took off 6 bases at V and 4 bases at J, with 15 bases between the two ends. Germline-derived CDR1 and CDR2 are SQVTM and ANQGSEA.